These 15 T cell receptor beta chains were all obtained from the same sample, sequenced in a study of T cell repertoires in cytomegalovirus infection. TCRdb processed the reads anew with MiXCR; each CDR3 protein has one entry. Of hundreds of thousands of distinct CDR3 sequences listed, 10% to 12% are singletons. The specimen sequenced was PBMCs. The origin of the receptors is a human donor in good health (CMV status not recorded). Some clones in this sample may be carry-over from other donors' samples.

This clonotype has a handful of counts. CDR3 bases: TGTGCCATCAGTGCGGGGGGCGGCGCCTTCAGGGGAGATACGCAGTATTTT. Encoded protein: CAISAGGGAFRGDTQYF. The chain links TRBV10-3 to TRBJ2-3, with D perhaps TRBD2 (7 bases). The CDR3 has 17 residues. V lost 4 bases to trimming and J lost 5 bases, with 22 bases between them. Germline V gene lookup returns CDR1 ENHRY and CDR2 SYGVKD.

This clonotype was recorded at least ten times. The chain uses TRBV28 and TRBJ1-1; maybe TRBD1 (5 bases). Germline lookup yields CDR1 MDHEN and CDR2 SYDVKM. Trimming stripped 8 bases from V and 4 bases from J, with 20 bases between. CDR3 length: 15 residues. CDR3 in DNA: TGTGCCAGCCAACCCGCAGGTCGAGGGGTCACTGAAGCTTTCTTT. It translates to CASQPAGRGVTEAFF.

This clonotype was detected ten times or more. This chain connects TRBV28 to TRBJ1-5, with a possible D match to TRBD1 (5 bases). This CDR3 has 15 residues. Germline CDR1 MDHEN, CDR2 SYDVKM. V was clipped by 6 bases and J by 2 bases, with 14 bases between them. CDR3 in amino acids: CASRLQVGRNQPQHF. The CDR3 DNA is TGTGCCAGCAGGTTACAGGTCGGCCGCAATCAGCCCCAGCATTTT.

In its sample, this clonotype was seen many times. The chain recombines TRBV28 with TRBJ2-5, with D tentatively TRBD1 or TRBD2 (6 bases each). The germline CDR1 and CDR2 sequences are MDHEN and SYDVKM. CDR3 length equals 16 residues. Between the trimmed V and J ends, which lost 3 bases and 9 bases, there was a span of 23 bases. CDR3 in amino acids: CASSFLGRGLMLAQYF. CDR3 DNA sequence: TGTGCCAGCAGTTTTCTAGGCAGGGGACTGATGCTGGCCCAGTACTTC.

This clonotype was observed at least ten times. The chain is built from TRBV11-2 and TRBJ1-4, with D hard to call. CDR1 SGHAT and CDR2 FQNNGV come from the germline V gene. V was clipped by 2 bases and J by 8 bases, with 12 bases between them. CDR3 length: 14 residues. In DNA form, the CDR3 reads TGTGCCAGCAGCTTACCCCCGGTTTCGGAAAAACTGTTTTTT. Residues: CASSLPPVSEKLFF. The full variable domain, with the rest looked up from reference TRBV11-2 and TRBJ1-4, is EAGVAQSPRYKIIEKRQSVAFWCNPISGHATLYWYQQILGQGPKLLIQFQNNGVVDDSQLPKDRFSAERLKGVDSTLKIQPAKLEDSAVYLCASSLPPVSEKLFFGSGTQLSVL.

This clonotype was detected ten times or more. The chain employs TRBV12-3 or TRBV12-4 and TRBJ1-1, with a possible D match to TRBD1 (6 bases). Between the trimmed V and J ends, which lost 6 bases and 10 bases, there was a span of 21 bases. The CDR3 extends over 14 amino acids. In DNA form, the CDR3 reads TGTGCCAGCAGCATGGCCGGGGGCCGCCACGGAGCTTTCTTT. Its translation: CASSMAGGRHGAFF.

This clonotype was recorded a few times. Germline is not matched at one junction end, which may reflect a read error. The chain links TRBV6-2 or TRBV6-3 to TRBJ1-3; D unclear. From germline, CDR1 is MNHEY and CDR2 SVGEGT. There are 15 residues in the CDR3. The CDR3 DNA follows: TGTGCCAGCAGTAACTCAGGAGGCTCTGGAAACACCATATATTTT. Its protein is CASSNSGGSGNTIYF.

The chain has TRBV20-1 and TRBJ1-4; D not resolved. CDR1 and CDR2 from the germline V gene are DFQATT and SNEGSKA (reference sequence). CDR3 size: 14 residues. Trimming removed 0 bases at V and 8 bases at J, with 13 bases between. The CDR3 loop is CSARDPPLPEKLFF. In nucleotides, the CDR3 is TGCAGTGCTAGAGATCCGCCACTCCCAGAAAAACTGTTTTTT.

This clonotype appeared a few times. CDR3 sequence (DNA): TGTGCCACCTCTGCCCTCGAGCGGACCTTGGGCAATGAGCAGTTCTTC. Protein sequence: CATSALERTLGNEQFF. The chain carries TRBV10-3 and TRBJ2-1; perhaps TRBD2 as D (5 bases). This CDR3 is 16 amino acids long. CDR1 ENHRY and CDR2 SYGVKD come from the germline V gene. The V end was cut by 10 bases, the J end by 6 bases, with 25 bases between.

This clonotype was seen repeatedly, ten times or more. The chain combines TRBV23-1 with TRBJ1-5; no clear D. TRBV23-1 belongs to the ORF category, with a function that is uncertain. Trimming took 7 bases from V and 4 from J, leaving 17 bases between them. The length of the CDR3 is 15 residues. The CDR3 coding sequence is TGCGCCAGCATCCTCGAAAGGTCCCCAAATCAGCCCCAGCATTTT. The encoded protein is CASILERSPNQPQHF.

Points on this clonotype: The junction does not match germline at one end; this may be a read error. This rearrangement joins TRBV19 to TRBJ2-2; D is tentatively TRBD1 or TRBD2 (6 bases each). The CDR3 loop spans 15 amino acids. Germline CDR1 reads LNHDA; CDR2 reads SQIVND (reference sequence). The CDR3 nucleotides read TGTGTCAGTTCCGATTACGGGGGCGCGATCGGGGAGCTGTTTTTT. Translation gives CVSSDYGGAIGELFF.

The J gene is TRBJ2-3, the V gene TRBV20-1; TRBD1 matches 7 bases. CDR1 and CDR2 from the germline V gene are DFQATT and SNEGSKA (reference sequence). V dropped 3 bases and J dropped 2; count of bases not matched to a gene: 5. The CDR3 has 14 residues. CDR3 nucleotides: TGCAGTGCTAGGGCCGGGACAGACACAGATACGCAGTATTTT. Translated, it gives CSARAGTDTDTQYF.

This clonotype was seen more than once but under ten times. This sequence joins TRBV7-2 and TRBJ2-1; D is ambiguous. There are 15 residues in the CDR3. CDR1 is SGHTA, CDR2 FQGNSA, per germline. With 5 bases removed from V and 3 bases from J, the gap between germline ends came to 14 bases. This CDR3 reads CASSLGPALYNEQFF. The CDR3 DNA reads TGTGCCAGCAGCCTAGGACCGGCCCTCTACAATGAGCAGTTCTTC.

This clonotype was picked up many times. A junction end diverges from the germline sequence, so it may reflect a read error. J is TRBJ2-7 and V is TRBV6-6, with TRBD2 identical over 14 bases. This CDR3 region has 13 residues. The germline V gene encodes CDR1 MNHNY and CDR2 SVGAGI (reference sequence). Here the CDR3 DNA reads TGTGCCAGCAGAATCGGACTAGCGGGAGGAATGGGCTTC. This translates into CASRIGLAGGMGF.

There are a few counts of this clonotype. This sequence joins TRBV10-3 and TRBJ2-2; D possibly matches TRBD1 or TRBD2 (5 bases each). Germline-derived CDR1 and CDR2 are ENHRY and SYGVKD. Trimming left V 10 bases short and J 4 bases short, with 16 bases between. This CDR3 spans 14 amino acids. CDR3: CATTVNGSTGELFF. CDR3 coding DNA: TGTGCCACGACAGTTAATGGGAGCACCGGGGAGCTGTTTTTT.